The 16 T cell receptor beta chains below were found in one sample sequenced in a study of Ad26.COV2.S vaccination and SARS-CoV-2 variants. Produced via immunoSEQ multiplex PCR; TCRdb's table is partial and in-frame only. The data contain about 460,000 clones, 70% to 90% of them singletons. Treatment given: over 15 received Ad26.COV2.S at low or high dose, single or two shots; several received placebo; per-sample allocation not given. At day 63 after the first vaccine or placebo injection, samples were drawn. The sample in question was peripheral blood, obtained in a trial of Ad26.COV2.S vaccine versus placebo. The receptors stem from a person between 18 and 65 years old who received the Ad26.COV2.S COVID-19 vaccine or a placebo.

Points on this clone: At one boundary the junction diverges from the germline segment, which might be a read error. This chain connects TRBV7-2 to TRBJ2-7, with unresolved D. In germline, CDR1 is SGHTA, CDR2 FQGNSA. The CDR3 length is 16 residues. This CDR3 reads CASSLVGPFPSNEQYF. The CDR3 DNA reads TGTGCCAGCAGCCTTGTCGGGCCTTTTCCCTCCAACGAGCAGTACTTC.

The CDR3 DNA is TGTGCCAGCAGCCCAACCGGGACATTTGCCTACGAGCAGTACTTC. Its translation: CASSPTGTFAYEQYF. The chain has TRBV28 and TRBJ2-7, with D perhaps TRBD1 (6 bases). Germline values: CDR1 MDHEN, CDR2 SYDVKM. The CDR3 length is 15 residues. V dropped 6 bases and J dropped 2 bases, with 17 bases sitting between them.

The rearrangement uses TRBV28 and TRBJ1-1, with D perhaps matching TRBD1 (6 bases). The CDR3 runs 13 residues. Looked up from germline, CDR1 is MDHEN and CDR2 is SYDVKM. Trimming cost V 2 bases and J 6 bases, with 10 bases left between them. CDR3 in DNA: TGTGCCAGCAGTTTAATACAGGGCCCTGAAGCTTTCTTT. It is translated as CASSLIQGPEAFF.

This chain connects TRBV12-3 or TRBV12-4 to TRBJ1-1; 9 nucleotides match TRBD1. The CDR3 runs to 13 residues. With V trimmed by 6 bases and J by 4 bases, 3 bases remained unmatched. The DNA for the CDR3 is TGTGCCAGCAGGGGACAGGGTAGCACTGAAGCTTTCTTT. The encoded protein is CASRGQGSTEAFF.

CDR3 in amino acids: CAWSVLGHYEQYF. The CDR3 DNA reads TGTGCCTGGAGTGTACTCGGCCACTACGAGCAGTACTTC. This chain uses TRBV30 with TRBJ2-7; D ambiguous. The V end lost 0 bases, the J end lost 3 bases, and 9 bases lay between the germline ends. CDR3 length: 13 amino acids. CDR1 GTSNPN and CDR2 SVGIG come from the germline V gene (reference sequence).

The V gene is TRBV7-9, the J gene TRBJ1-3; D possibly corresponds to TRBD1 (6 bases). The CDR3 has 15 residues. V was pared by 7 bases and J by 3 bases, with 16 bases between. Germline CDR1 and CDR2: SEHNR and FQNEAQ (reference sequence). This chain's CDR3 is CASIQAGGGGNTIYF. CDR3 nucleotides: TGTGCCAGCATTCAAGCGGGGGGCGGTGGAAACACCATATATTTT.

The genes are TRBV6-2 or TRBV6-3 and TRBJ1-2, with D possibly matching TRBD1 (6 bases). The germline V gene encodes CDR1 MNHEY and CDR2 SVGEGT. V lost 9 bases and J 4 bases, leaving 12 bases between the germline ends. This CDR3 region has 12 residues. In DNA, the CDR3 is TGTGCCAGTAGTGACAGGTTCTATGGCTACACCTTC. Translated: CASSDRFYGYTF.

This chain joins TRBV18 and TRBJ2-1; no clear D. V shed 1 base and J shed 6 bases, with 10 bases lying between them. In germline, CDR1 is KGHSH, CDR2 LQKENI. The length of the CDR3 is 14 residues. CDR3 sequence reads: CASSPRLTGNEQFF. CDR3 in DNA: TGTGCCAGCTCACCACGATTGACGGGCAATGAGCAGTTCTTC.

V is TRBV7-2 and J is TRBJ2-3, with unresolved D. Trimming left V 1 base short and J 6 bases short, with 8 bases between. Germline loops: CDR1 SGHTA, CDR2 FQGNSA. CDR3 length: 13 residues. The CDR3 region has the DNA TGTGCCAGCAGCTTAGGAGTTACCGATACGCAGTATTTT. Its protein product is CASSLGVTDTQYF.

V gene TRBV12-5 combines with J gene TRBJ2-3; 13 bases are shared with TRBD2. This CDR3 spans 15 amino acids. J was trimmed by 4 bases and V by 5 bases; bases with no gene match: 3. The V gene's germline CDR1 is LGHNT and CDR2 FRNRAP. The CDR3 sequence is CASGAGTSGADTQYF. CDR3 sequence (DNA): TGTGCTAGTGGTGCCGGGACTAGCGGGGCAGATACGCAGTATTTT.

The V gene is TRBV7-9, the J gene TRBJ1-4; 8 bases are shared with TRBD1. Germline lookup yields CDR1 SEHNR and CDR2 FQNEAQ (reference sequence). The V gene end was trimmed by 5 bases and the J gene end by 7 bases; junction bases not matched to a gene: 9. The CDR3 sequence is 15 residues long. The CDR3, as DNA: TGTGCCAGCAGCGCAGGACAGGGCTTTAGTGAAAAACTGTTTTTT. It is translated as CASSAGQGFSEKLFF.

The chain recombines TRBV9 with TRBJ2-1; perhaps TRBD2 as D (5 bases). The V gene lost 6 bases and the J gene lost 1 base, with 20 bases spanning the gap. CDR3 length equals 17 residues. Germline loops: CDR1 SGDLS, CDR2 YYNGEE. For the CDR3, the DNA is TGTGCCAGCACTTTAGACTCGAGCGGCAATTCCTACAATGAGCAGTTCTTC. Protein sequence: CASTLDSSGNSYNEQFF.

This clone was recorded only once. This chain uses TRBV7-2 with TRBJ1-4; 8 bases align to TRBD1. With V trimmed by 7 bases and J by 7 bases, 5 bases remained unmatched. Germline V gene sequence: CDR1 SGHTA, CDR2 FQGNSA. The CDR3 totals 13 residues. CDR3: CASNRGESEKLFF. CDR3 DNA: TGTGCCAGCAACAGGGGGGAGAGTGAAAAACTGTTTTTT.

This chain uses TRBV7-3 with TRBJ2-3; D is undetermined. V lost 1 base to trimming and J lost 1 base, with 3 bases between them. This CDR3 is 13 amino acids long. Germline-derived CDR1 and CDR2 are SGHTA and FQGTGA. The CDR3 nucleotides are TGTGCCAGCAGCTTAAGCCGCACAGATACGCAGTATTTT. This gives the protein CASSLSRTDTQYF.

This sequence joins TRBV28 and TRBJ1-2, with a possible D match to TRBD1 (5 bases). V was trimmed by 4 bases and J by 4 bases, leaving 10 bases between them. This CDR3 region has 13 residues. Germline CDR1 is MDHEN and CDR2 is SYDVKM. CDR3 coding DNA: TGTGCCAGCAGTTCGCAGGGTGTCTATGGCTACACCTTC. It yields the protein CASSSQGVYGYTF.

The chain has TRBV27 and TRBJ2-1; 9 nucleotides agree with TRBD2. Germline lookup yields CDR1 MNHEY and CDR2 SMNVEV (reference sequence). V shed 11 bases and J 0 bases; nucleotides not matched to a gene: 17. The CDR3 contains 18 residues. Here the CDR3 reads CAGGTGTSSRNSYNEQFF. CDR3 in DNA: TGTGCCGGGGGAACCGGGACTAGCAGCCGCAACTCCTACAATGAGCAGTTCTTC.